A selection of T cell receptor beta chains follows, all from one sample in a study of T cells in localized non-small cell lung cancer. The protocol was immunoSEQ multiplex PCR, while the TCRdb copy is restricted to in-frame clones and leaves out a portion. The data hold 43,000 or so clones, with 90% to 95% observed a single time. The sample was PBMCs, taken before any cancer treatment. The receptor set was obtained from a woman aged 35 to 75 with stage II lung adenocarcinoma. CDR3s include the opening cysteine and the closing phenylalanine or tryptophan. The D gene is left open where the match is weak. Rows may omit the clone size; those that give it use once, few, many or a size class.

CDR3 DNA: TGTGCCAGCAGCCTGAATGGGCTAGCGGGGGGGTACAATGAGCAGTTCTTC
CDR3 protein: CASSLNGLAGGYNEQFF
V gene: TRBV11-3
J gene: TRBJ2-1
D gene: TRBD2
clone size: .

CDR3 DNA: TGTGCCAGAAGATACCTAAAAACGGGACACCTCAGTGGTTTCTCTGGAAACACCATATATTTT
CDR3 protein: CARRYLKTGHLSGFSGNTIYF
V gene: TRBV19
J gene: TRBJ1-3
D gene: .
clone size: .

CDR3 DNA: TGTGCCAGCAGTTTATCGGGTAGCGGGAGGTACAATGAGCAGTTCTTC
CDR3 protein: CASSLSGSGRYNEQFF
V gene: TRBV27
J gene: TRBJ2-1
D gene: TRBD2
clone size: .

CDR3 DNA: TGTGCCAGTAGTATAAGGAGGGGGAGATTCCACGAGCAGTACTTC
CDR3 protein: CASSIRRGRFHEQYF
V gene: TRBV19
J gene: TRBJ2-7
D gene: .
clone size: .

CDR3 DNA: TGTGCCAGCAGTGCAACTAATGAAAAACTGTTTTTT
CDR3 protein: CASSATNEKLFF
V gene: TRBV6-5
J gene: TRBJ1-4
D gene: .
clone size: .

CDR3 DNA: TGTGCCAGCCGAGCTGACAGGGGGAGGACTGAAGCTTTCTTT
CDR3 protein: CASRADRGRTEAFF
V gene: TRBV6-5
J gene: TRBJ1-1
D gene: TRBD1
clone size: .

CDR3 DNA: TGTGCCAGCAGCCAACCGGACCTAGCCTACGAGCAGTACTTC
CDR3 protein: CASSQPDLAYEQYF
V gene: TRBV4-2
J gene: TRBJ2-7
D gene: .
clone size: .

CDR3 DNA: TGTGCCAGCAGCCCGACAGGGGTAGCTGGAAACACCATATATTTT
CDR3 protein: CASSPTGVAGNTIYF
V gene: TRBV14
J gene: TRBJ1-3
D gene: TRBD1
clone size: .

CDR3 DNA: TGTGCCAGCAGTTACCGGATCTCCTACGAGCAGTACTTC
CDR3 protein: CASSYRISYEQYF
V gene: TRBV6-6
J gene: TRBJ2-7
D gene: .
clone size: .

CDR3 DNA: TGTGCCAGCAGCCGGGGGACTAGCGGATCCACAGATACGCAGTATTTT
CDR3 protein: CASSRGTSGSTDTQYF
V gene: TRBV11-2
J gene: TRBJ2-3
D gene: TRBD2
clone size: .

CDR3 DNA: TGTGCCAGCAGGGGGTGGACAGTCCCTGATGAAAAACTGTTTTTT
CDR3 protein: CASRGWTVPDEKLFF
V gene: TRBV6-1
J gene: TRBJ1-4
D gene: .
clone size: .

CDR3 DNA: TGTGCCAGCAGCGTAGAGACAGATACGCAGTATTTT
CDR3 protein: CASSVETDTQYF
V gene: TRBV9
J gene: TRBJ2-3
D gene: .
clone size: .

CDR3 DNA: TGTGCCAGCAGTTTAAGGGGGCCCGGTCTCGTCAAACTGTTTTTT
CDR3 protein: CASSLRGPGLVKLFF
V gene: TRBV28
J gene: TRBJ1-4
D gene: TRBD1
clone size: .

CDR3 DNA: TGCGCCAGCAGCCGGGACACCAACATGAACACTGAAGCTTTCTTT
CDR3 protein: CASSRDTNMNTEAFF
V gene: TRBV5-1
J gene: TRBJ1-1
D gene: .
clone size: .

CDR3 DNA: TGTGCCAGCAGCCAAGAGCTAGCGGGGGTTGTCTACAATGAGCAGTTCTTC
CDR3 protein: CASSQELAGVVYNEQFF
V gene: TRBV4-2
J gene: TRBJ2-1
D gene: TRBD2
clone size: .

CDR3 DNA: TGTGCCAGCAGTTACTCGGAGTCGAATAATGAAAAACTGTTTTTT
CDR3 protein: CASSYSESNNEKLFF
V gene: TRBV6-6
J gene: TRBJ1-4
D gene: .
clone size: .

CDR3 DNA: TGTGCCAGCAGTTTTCCCGGGGGCGCCACTGAAGCTTTCTTT
CDR3 protein: CASSFPGGATEAFF
V gene: TRBV6-6
J gene: TRBJ1-1
D gene: .
clone size: .

CDR3 DNA: TGTGCCAGTAGAGACTCCTGGGGCTCCTACAATGAGCAGTTCTTC
CDR3 protein: CASRDSWGSYNEQFF
V gene: TRBV19
J gene: TRBJ2-1
D gene: .
clone size: once

CDR3 DNA: TGCGCCAGCAGCAGAAAGCGGGAGATCGCAGATACGCAGTATTTT
CDR3 protein: CASSRKREIADTQYF
V gene: TRBV5-1
J gene: TRBJ2-3
D gene: TRBD2
clone size: once

CDR3 DNA: TGTGCCAGCAGCTTAGTCGATGGAGGCAATCAGCCCCAGCATTTT
CDR3 protein: CASSLVDGGNQPQHF
V gene: TRBV7-2
J gene: TRBJ1-5
D gene: .
clone size: .

CDR3 DNA: TGTGCCAGCAGCCCCCGGGCCCCGTCCCCCAATAATGAGCAGTTCTTC
CDR3 protein: CASSPRAPSPNNEQFF
V gene: TRBV7-3
J gene: TRBJ2-1
D gene: .
clone size: .

CDR3 DNA: TGTGCCAGCAGTAGGGAATTTGGGAGCAATCAGCCCCAGCATTTT
CDR3 protein: CASSREFGSNQPQHF
V gene: TRBV6-5
J gene: TRBJ1-5
D gene: .
clone size: .

CDR3 DNA: TGCGCCAGCAGCTTGACGACAGGGCCCCCCACAGATACGCAGTATTTT
CDR3 protein: CASSLTTGPPTDTQYF
V gene: TRBV5-1
J gene: TRBJ2-3
D gene: TRBD1
clone size: .